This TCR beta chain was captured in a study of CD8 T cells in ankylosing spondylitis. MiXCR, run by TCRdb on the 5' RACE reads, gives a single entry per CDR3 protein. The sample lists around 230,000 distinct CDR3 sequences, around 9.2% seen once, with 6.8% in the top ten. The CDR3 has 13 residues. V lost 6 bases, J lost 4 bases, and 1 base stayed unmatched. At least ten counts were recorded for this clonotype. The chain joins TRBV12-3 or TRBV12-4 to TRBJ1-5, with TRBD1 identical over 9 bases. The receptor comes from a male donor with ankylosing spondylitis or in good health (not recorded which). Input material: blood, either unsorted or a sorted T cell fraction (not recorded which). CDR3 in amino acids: CASSGTGNQPQHF. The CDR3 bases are TGTGCCAGCAGCGGGACAGGGAATCAGCCCCAGCATTTT.